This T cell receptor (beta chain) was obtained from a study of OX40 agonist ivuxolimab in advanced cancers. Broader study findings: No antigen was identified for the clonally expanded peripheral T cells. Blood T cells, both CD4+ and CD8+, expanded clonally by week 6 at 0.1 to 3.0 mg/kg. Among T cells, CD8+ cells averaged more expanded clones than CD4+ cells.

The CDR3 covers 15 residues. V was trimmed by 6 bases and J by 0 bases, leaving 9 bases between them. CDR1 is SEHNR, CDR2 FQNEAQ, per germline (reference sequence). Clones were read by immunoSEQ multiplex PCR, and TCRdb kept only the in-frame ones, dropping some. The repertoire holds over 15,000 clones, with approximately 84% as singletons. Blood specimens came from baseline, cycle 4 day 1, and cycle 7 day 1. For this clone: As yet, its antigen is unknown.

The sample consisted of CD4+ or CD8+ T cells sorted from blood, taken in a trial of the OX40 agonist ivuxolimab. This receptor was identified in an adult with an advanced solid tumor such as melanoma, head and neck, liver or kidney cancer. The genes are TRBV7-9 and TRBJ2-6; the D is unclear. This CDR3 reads CASRAAGSGANVLTF. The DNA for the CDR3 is TGTGCCAGCAGGGCGGCCGGCTCTGGGGCCAACGTCCTGACTTTC.